These T cell receptor beta chains were read from a single sample in a study of cytomegalovirus exposure and HLA in healthy donors. TCRdb keeps only in-frame clones here, not all; method: immunoSEQ multiplex PCR. The profile covers some 60,000 clones, with around 84% appearing a single time and around 5.4% taken by the ten largest. Sequenced sample: PBMCs. The receptors were sampled from a male donor in good health and CMV-seronegative. CDR3s include the opening cysteine and the closing phenylalanine or tryptophan. D genes are given only for firm matches. Part of the rows lack a size; the others show once, few, many or a class for expanded clones.

few	.	TRBJ1-1	TRBV2	TGTGCCAGCAGTGAAGAACAGTTCCTCACTGAAGCTTTCTTT	CASSEEQFLTEAFF
.	TRBD1	TRBJ2-1	TRBV29-1	TGCAGCACCCGACAGGGGGTCTCCTACAATGAGCAGTTCTTC	CSTRQGVSYNEQFF
.	.	TRBJ2-3	TRBV9	TGTGCCAGCAGCGTAGGTGTAGGCACAGATACGCAGTATTTT	CASSVGVGTDTQYF
.	TRBD2	TRBJ2-2	TRBV2	TGTGCCAGCAGTGAAAGGATTAGCGGGGGGGCTATACCCACCGGGGAGCTGTTTTTT	CASSERISGGAIPTGELFF
once	TRBD1	TRBJ1-6	TRBV4-2	TGTGCCAGCAGCCAAGACCGACAGGGAATCGCACCCCTCCACTTT	CASSQDRQGIAPLHF
.	TRBD2	TRBJ2-7	TRBV4-2	TGTGCCAGCAGCCAAGACGGCGGGGGGTCTCCCTACGAGCAGTACTTC	CASSQDGGGSPYEQYF
once	TRBD1	TRBJ1-2	TRBV7-9	TGTGCCAGCAGCATGGACAGGTCCTATGGCTACACCTTC	CASSMDRSYGYTF
.	.	TRBJ1-1	TRBV7-2	TGTGCCAGCAGCTTAAACAGAGACGAAGCTTTCTTT	CASSLNRDEAFF
.	TRBD1	TRBJ2-7	TRBV9	TGTGCCAGCAGCAAGGTAGCCGGGACAGGAGGTTACGAGCAGTACTTC	CASSKVAGTGGYEQYF
once	TRBD1	TRBJ2-5	TRBV23-1	TGCGCCAGCAGTCAATCCGGACAGGGTTTAGAGACCCAGTACTTC	CASSQSGQGLETQYF
.	.	TRBJ2-1	TRBV29-1	TGCAGCGCTCGGACAGAGGACTCCTACAATGAGCAGTTCTTC	CSARTEDSYNEQFF
.	TRBD2	TRBJ2-5	TRBV2	TGTGCCAGCAGCCATCCTAGCGGGGACCAAGAGACCCAGTACTTC	CASSHPSGDQETQYF
.	.	TRBJ1-6	TRBV30	TGTGCCTGGAGGGACTCCCGACCTTCACCCCTCCACTTT	CAWRDSRPSPLHF
.	.	TRBJ1-4	TRBV5-1	TGCGCCAGCAGCTTGGGGAGCCCTACCTTTAATGAAAAACTGTTTTTT	CASSLGSPTFNEKLFF
.	TRBD1	TRBJ2-3	TRBV7-2	TGTGCCAGCAGCGAGAGGGGGCCTAGCACAGATACGCAGTATTTT	CASSERGPSTDTQYF
.	.	TRBJ1-2	TRBV7-2	TGTGCCAGCAGTCAAGAACACAGCGGTGGCTACACCTTC	CASSQEHSGGYTF
.	.	TRBJ1-1	TRBV19	TGTGCCAGTAGCAGGATTAAGGTGTCGGACACTGAAGCTTTCTTT	CASSRIKVSDTEAFF
.	.	TRBJ1-1	TRBV10-3	TGTGCCACCACACCCCAGGGGCAGAACACTGAAGCTTTCTTT	CATTPQGQNTEAFF
.	TRBD1	TRBJ2-1	TRBV6-5	TGTGCCAGCAGGAGGGACAGCTACAATGAGCAGTTCTTC	CASRRDSYNEQFF
.	.	TRBJ1-1	TRBV19	TGTGCCAGTAGTAATACGGGTAACACTGAAGCTTTCTTT	CASSNTGNTEAFF
.	.	TRBJ1-5	TRBV10-3	TGTGCCATCGGGGGGGATTCAGACCAGCCCCAGCATTTT	CAIGGDSDQPQHF
.	.	TRBJ1-1	TRBV30	TGTGCCTGGAGCGAAGGGGTAAACACTGAAGCTTTCTTT	CAWSEGVNTEAFF